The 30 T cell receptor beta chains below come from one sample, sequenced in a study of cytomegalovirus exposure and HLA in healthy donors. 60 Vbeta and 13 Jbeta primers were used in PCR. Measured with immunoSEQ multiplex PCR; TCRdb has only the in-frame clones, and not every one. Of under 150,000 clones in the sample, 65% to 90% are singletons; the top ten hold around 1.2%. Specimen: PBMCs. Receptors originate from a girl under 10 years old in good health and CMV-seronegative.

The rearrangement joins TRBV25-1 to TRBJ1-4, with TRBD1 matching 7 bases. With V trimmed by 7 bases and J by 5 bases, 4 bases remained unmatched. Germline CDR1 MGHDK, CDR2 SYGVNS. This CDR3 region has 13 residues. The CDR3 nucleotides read TGTGCCAGCACGGGACAGACAAATGAAAAACTGTTTTTT. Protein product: CASTGQTNEKLFF.

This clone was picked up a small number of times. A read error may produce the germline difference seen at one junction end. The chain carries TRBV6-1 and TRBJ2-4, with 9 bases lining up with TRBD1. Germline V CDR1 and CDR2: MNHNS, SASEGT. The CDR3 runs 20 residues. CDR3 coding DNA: TGTGCCAGCAGTGGCTATCCCGGGACAGGGACCCCTATAGCCAAGAACATTCAGTACTTC. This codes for CASSGYPGTGTPIAKNIQYF.

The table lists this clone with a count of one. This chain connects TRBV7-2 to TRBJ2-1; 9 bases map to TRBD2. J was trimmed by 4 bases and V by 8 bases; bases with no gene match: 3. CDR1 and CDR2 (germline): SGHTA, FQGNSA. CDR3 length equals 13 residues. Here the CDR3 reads CASRSGGYNEQFF. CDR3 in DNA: TGTGCCAGCCGCAGCGGGGGGTACAATGAGCAGTTCTTC.

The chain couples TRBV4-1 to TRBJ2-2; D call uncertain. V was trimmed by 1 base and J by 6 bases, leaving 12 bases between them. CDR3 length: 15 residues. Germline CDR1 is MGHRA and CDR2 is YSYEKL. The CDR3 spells CASSQGLQPPGELFF. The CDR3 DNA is TGCGCCAGCAGCCAAGGACTCCAGCCCCCCGGGGAGCTGTTTTTT.

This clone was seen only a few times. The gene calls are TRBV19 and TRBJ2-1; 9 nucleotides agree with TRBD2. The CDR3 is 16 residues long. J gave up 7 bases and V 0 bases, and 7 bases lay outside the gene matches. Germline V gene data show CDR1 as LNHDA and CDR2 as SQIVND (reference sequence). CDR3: CASSIDGGRAGNEQFF. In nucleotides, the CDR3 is TGTGCCAGTAGTATAGACGGCGGGAGGGCGGGAAATGAGCAGTTCTTC.

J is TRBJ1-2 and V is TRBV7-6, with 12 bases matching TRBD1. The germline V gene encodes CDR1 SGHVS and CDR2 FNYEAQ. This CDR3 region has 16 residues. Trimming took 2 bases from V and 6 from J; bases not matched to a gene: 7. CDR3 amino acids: CASSLSTGQGADGYTF. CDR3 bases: TGTGCCAGCAGCTTATCCACGGGACAGGGGGCAGATGGCTACACCTTC.

CDR3 protein: CASSQDRGPDTQYF. The CDR3 nucleotides are TGTGCCAGCAGCCAGGACAGGGGCCCAGATACGCAGTATTTT. The chain has TRBV6-1 and TRBJ2-3; 9 nucleotides align to TRBD1. The germline gives CDR1 MNHNS, CDR2 SASEGT. The CDR3 has 14 residues. V dropped 6 bases and J dropped 4; count of bases not matched to a gene: 5.

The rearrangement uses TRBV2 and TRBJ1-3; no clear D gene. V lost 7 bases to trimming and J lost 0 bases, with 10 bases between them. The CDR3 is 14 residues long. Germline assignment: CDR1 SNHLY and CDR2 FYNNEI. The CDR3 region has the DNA TGTGCCAGCATACCCCGAGGCTCTGGAAACACCATATATTTT. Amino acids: CASIPRGSGNTIYF.

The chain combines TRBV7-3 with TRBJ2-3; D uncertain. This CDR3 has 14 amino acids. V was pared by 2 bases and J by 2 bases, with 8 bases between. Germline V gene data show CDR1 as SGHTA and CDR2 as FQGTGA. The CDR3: CASSLFQDTDTQYF. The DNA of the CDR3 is TGTGCCAGCAGCTTATTCCAGGACACAGATACGCAGTATTTT.

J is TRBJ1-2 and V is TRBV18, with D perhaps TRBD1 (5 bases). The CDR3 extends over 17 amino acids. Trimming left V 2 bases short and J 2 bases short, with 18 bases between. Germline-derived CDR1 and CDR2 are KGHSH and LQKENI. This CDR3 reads CASSPRGTGVMNYGYTF. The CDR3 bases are TGTGCCAGCTCACCAAGGGGCACAGGCGTGATGAACTATGGCTACACCTTC.

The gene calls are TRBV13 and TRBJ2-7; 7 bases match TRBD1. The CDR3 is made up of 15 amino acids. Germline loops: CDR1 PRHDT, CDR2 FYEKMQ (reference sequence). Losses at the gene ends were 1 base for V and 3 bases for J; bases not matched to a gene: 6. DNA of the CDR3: TGTGCCAGCAGCTTAGAGGGGGCCGTTGGCTACGAGCAGTACTTC. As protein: CASSLEGAVGYEQYF. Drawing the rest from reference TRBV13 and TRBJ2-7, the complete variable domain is AAGVIQSPRHLIKEKRETATLKCYPIPRHDTVYWYQQGPGQDPQFLISFYEKMQSDKGSIPDRFSAQQFSDYHSELNMSSLELGDSALYFCASSLEGAVGYEQYFGPGTRLTVT.

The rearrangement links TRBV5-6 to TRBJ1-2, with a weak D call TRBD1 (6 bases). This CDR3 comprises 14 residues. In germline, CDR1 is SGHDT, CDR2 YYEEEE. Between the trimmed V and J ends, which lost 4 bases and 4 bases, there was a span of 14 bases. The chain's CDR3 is CASSPGQSFYGYTF. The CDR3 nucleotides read TGTGCCAGCAGCCCTGGACAGTCGTTCTATGGCTACACCTTC.

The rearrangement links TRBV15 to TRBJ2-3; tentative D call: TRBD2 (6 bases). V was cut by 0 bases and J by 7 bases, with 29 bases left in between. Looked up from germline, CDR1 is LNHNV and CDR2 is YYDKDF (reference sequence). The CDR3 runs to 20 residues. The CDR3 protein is CATSRDPGQLLASGLNTQYF. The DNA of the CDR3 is TGTGCCACCAGCAGAGATCCAGGACAACTTCTAGCGTCAGGTTTGAATACGCAGTATTTT.

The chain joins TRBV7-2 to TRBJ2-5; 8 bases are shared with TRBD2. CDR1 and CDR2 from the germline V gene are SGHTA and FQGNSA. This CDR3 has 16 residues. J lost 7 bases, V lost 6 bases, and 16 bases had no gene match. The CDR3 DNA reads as TGTGCCAGCAGTACTAGCGGACATAACCCGAGAGGGACCCAGTACTTC. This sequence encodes CASSTSGHNPRGTQYF.

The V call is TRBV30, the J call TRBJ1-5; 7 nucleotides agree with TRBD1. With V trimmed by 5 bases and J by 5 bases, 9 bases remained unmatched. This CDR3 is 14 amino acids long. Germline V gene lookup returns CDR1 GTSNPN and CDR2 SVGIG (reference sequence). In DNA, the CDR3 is TGTGCCTGGGGCTCGACAGGGAGTGATCAGCCCCAGCATTTT. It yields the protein CAWGSTGSDQPQHF.

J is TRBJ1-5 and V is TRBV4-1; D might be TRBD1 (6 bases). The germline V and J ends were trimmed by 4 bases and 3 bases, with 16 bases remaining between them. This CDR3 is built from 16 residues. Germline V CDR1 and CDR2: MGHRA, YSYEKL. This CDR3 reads CASSLAGVDYNQPQHF. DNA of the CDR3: TGCGCCAGCAGCCTAGCAGGGGTGGATTACAATCAGCCCCAGCATTTT.

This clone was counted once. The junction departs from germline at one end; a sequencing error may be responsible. Written as DNA, the CDR3 is TGCGCCAGCAGGTTGGGAGGGAACTTTGAAGCTTTCTTT. Residues: CASRLGGNFEAFF. This rearrangement joins TRBV5-1 to TRBJ1-1; D is unresolved. The CDR3 loop spans 13 amino acids. In germline, CDR1 is SGHRS, CDR2 YFSETQ.

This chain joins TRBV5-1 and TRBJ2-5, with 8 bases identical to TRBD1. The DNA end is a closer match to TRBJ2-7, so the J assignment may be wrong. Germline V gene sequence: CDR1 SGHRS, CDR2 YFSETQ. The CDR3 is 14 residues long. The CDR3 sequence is CASSITGQGYEQYF. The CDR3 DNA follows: TGCGCCAGCAGCATTACTGGACAGGGCTACGAGCAGTACTTC.

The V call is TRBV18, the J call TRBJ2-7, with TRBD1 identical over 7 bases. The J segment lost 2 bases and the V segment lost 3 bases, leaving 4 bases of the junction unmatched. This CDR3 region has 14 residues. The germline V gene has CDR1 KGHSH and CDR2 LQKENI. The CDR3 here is CASSPTGSAYEQYF. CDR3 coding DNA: TGTGCCAGCTCACCGACAGGGAGTGCCTACGAGCAGTACTTC.

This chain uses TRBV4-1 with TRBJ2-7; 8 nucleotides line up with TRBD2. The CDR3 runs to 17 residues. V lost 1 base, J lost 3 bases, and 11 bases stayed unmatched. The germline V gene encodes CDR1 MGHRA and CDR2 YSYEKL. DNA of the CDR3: TGCGCCAGCAGCCAAGCCGAAGCGGGGGCCCTCCTCTACGAGCAGTACTTC. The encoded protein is CASSQAEAGALLYEQYF.

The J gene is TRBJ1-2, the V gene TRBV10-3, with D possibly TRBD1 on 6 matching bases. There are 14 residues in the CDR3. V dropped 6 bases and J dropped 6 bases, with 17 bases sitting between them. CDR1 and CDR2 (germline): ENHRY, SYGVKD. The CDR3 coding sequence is TGTGCCATCAGGGACAGCGCGGTACCAGATGGCTACACCTTC. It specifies CAIRDSAVPDGYTF.

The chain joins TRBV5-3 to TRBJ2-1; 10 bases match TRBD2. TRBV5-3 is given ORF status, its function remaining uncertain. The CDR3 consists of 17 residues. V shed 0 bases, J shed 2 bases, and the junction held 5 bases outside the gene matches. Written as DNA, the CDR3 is TGTGCCAGAAGCTTGGCGTCTAGCGGGAGCACCTACAATGAGCAGTTCTTC. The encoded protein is CARSLASSGSTYNEQFF.

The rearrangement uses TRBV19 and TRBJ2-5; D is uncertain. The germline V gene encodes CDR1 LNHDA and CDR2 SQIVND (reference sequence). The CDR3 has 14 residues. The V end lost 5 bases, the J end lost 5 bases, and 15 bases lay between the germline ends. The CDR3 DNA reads TGTGCCAGTAGTGCCCCCTCCGCTGCGGAGACCCAGTACTTC. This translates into CASSAPSAAETQYF.

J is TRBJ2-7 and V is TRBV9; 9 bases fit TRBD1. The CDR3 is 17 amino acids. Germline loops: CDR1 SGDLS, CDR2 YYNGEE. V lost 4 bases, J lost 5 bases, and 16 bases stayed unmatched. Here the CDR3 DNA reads TGTGCCAGCAGCACCCGCCCAGATGGACAGGGGATAGACGAGCAGTACTTC. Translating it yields CASSTRPDGQGIDEQYF.

CDR3 DNA: TGTGCCAGCAGCCCCTCGCACAGGAACACTGAAGCTTTCTTT. Protein sequence: CASSPSHRNTEAFF. This chain joins TRBV7-3 and TRBJ1-1; no clear D. Deletions cut 5 bases from V and 1 base from J, with 11 bases between. The CDR3 has 14 amino acids. The V gene's germline CDR1 is SGHTA and CDR2 FQGTGA.

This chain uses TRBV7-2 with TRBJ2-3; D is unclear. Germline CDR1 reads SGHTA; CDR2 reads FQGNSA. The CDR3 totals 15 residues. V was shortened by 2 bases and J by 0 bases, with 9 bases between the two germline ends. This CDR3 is CASSLSLTSTDTQYF. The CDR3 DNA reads TGTGCCAGCAGCTTATCCTTAACTAGCACAGATACGCAGTATTTT.

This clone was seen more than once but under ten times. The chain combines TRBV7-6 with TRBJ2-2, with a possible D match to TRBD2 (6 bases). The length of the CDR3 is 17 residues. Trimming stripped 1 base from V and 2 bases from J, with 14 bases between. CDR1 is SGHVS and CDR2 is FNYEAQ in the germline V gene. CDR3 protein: CASSLGLRRGNTGELFF. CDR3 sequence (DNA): TGTGCCAGCAGCTTAGGACTTAGGAGGGGCAACACCGGGGAGCTGTTTTTT.

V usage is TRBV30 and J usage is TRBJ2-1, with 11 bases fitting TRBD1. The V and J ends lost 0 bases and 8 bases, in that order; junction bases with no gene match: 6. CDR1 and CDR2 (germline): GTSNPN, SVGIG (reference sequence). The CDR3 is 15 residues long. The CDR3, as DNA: TGTGCCTGGAGTGTTTGGACAGGGGGCGGCGATGAGCAGTTCTTC. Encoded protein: CAWSVWTGGGDEQFF.

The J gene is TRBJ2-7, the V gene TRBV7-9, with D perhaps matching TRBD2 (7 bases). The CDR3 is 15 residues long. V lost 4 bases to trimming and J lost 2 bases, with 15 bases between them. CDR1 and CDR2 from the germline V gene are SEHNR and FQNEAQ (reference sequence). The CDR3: CASSSAGDTAYEQYF. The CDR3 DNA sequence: TGTGCCAGCAGCTCCGCGGGGGACACTGCCTACGAGCAGTACTTC.

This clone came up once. Written as DNA, the CDR3 is TGTGCCAGCAGTTATTCAGGCAACAATGAGCAGTTCTTC. Protein: CASSYSGNNEQFF. The genes are TRBV6-5 and TRBJ2-1; no reliable D call. V dropped 3 bases and J dropped 5 bases, with 8 bases sitting between them. CDR3 length: 13 amino acids. The germline gives CDR1 MNHEY, CDR2 SVGAGI.